The 20 T cell receptor beta chains listed next were all sequenced from one sample in a study of T-cell memory formation after mild COVID-19. A single record per CDR3 protein comes from TCRdb applying MiXCR to the 5' RACE reads. Seen here are 130,000 to 150,000 distinct CDR3 sequences, about 5.5% observed once, and the top ten hold about 2.1%. The sequencing sample was made of PBMCs or a T cell subset sorted from them (not recorded which). Every receptor here comes from an adult woman who had mild COVID-19 (a few samples of this study predate the infection). Cell type and time point are not known.

The gene calls are TRBV4-2 and TRBJ2-3; possibly TRBD2 for D (5 bases). With 3 bases removed from V and 0 bases from J, the gap between germline ends came to 13 bases. Germline V gives CDR1 LGHNA, CDR2 YNFKEQ. The CDR3 sequence is 16 residues long. CDR3 bases: TGTGCCAGCAGCCACCAGGAGGCAATCAGCACAGATACGCAGTATTTT. It codes for CASSHQEAISTDTQYF.

This clonotype was seen many times. V gene TRBV15 combines with J gene TRBJ2-2; no clear D gene. Trimming left V 4 bases short and J 1 base short, with 7 bases between. The CDR3 covers 14 residues. Germline V CDR1 and CDR2: LNHNV, YYDKDF (reference sequence). The chain's CDR3 is CATSKTQNTGELFF. For the CDR3, the DNA is TGTGCCACCAGCAAGACTCAGAACACCGGGGAGCTGTTTTTT. The entire variable domain, with the rest obtained from reference TRBV15 and TRBJ2-2, is as follows: DAMVIQNPRYQVTQFGKPVTLSCSQTLNHNVMYWYQQKSSQAPKLLFHYYDKDFNNEADTPDNFQSRRPNTSFCFLDIRSPGLGDTAMYLCATSKTQNTGELFFGEGSRLTVL.

This clonotype showed up many times. The chain is built from TRBV5-1 and TRBJ1-1; D call uncertain. The CDR3 covers 12 residues. Germline values: CDR1 SGHRS, CDR2 YFSETQ. With 2 bases removed from V and 1 base from J, the gap between germline ends came to 3 bases. As DNA, the CDR3 is TGCGCCAGCAGCTTTGAGAACACTGAAGCTTTCTTT. Translated: CASSFENTEAFF. The full variable domain, completed using reference TRBV5-1 and TRBJ1-1, is KAGVTQTPRYLIKTRGQQVTLSCSPISGHRSVSWYQQTPGQGLQFLFEYFSETQRNKGNFPGRFSGRQFSNSRSEMNVSTLELGDSALYLCASSFENTEAFFGQGTRLTVV.

This clonotype came up many times. V and J are TRBV20-1 and TRBJ1-5, with TRBD1 matching over 10 bases. The CDR3 extends over 14 amino acids. The V gene end was trimmed by 6 bases and the J gene end by 7 bases; junction bases not matched to a gene: 9. Germline lookup yields CDR1 DFQATT and CDR2 SNEGSKA (reference sequence). The CDR3 loop is CSAISDRGNQPQHF. The CDR3 nucleotides are TGCAGTGCGATATCGGACAGGGGGAACCAGCCCCAGCATTTT.

The chain joins TRBV6-2 or TRBV6-3 to TRBJ1-5, with 11 bases aligning to TRBD1. Unmatched junction bases numbered 5, after V lost 10 bases and J lost 6 bases. CDR3 length: 13 residues. CDR1 and CDR2 (germline): MNHEY, SVGEGT. CDR3 sequence reads: CATSDRGLQPQHF. The CDR3 coding sequence is TGTGCCACTTCGGACAGGGGGCTTCAGCCCCAGCATTTT.

The chain has TRBV6-2 or TRBV6-3 and TRBJ2-2; 7 bases are a match to TRBD2. After removal of 3 bases from V and 2 bases from J, the junction contained 9 bases not matched to a gene. Germline CDR1 is MNHEY and CDR2 is SVGEGT. The CDR3 extends over 17 amino acids. In nucleotides, the CDR3 is TGTGCCAGCAGTTATAGAGCGGGATCAACCAACACCGGGGAGCTGTTTTTT. This gives the protein CASSYRAGSTNTGELFF.

The table lists this clonotype with a few counts. DNA for the CDR3: TGTGCCAGCAGTTTCCGGGGGGCCGGGGGCAATGAGCAGTTCTTC. Translation gives CASSFRGAGGNEQFF. The V call is TRBV28, the J call TRBJ2-1; D is possibly TRBD2 (7 bases). The germline V gene has CDR1 MDHEN and CDR2 SYDVKM. CDR3 size: 15 residues. V shed 3 bases and J shed 6 bases, with 15 bases lying between them.

This chain joins TRBV9 and TRBJ1-4, with 11 bases that match TRBD1. With 0 bases clipped from V and 6 bases from J, the junction kept 19 bases outside the gene matches. Germline V gene lookup returns CDR1 SGDLS and CDR2 YYNGEE. The CDR3 is made up of 21 amino acids. CDR3 sequence reads: CASSVAPNPGQGVDRDEKLFF. In nucleotides, the CDR3 is TGTGCCAGCAGCGTAGCCCCTAACCCGGGACAGGGGGTCGATAGGGATGAAAAACTGTTTTTT.

This sequence joins TRBV25-1 and TRBJ2-6; D not certain. Deletions cut 7 bases from V and 4 bases from J, with 8 bases between. CDR3 length: 13 amino acids. CDR1 is MGHDK and CDR2 is SYGVNS in the germline V gene. This CDR3 reads CASKYSGANVLTF. The CDR3 nucleotides are TGTGCCAGCAAGTACTCCGGGGCCAACGTCCTGACTTTC.

This clonotype was counted ten times or more. The chain links TRBV7-8 to TRBJ2-7, with a possible D match to TRBD1 (6 bases). Germline V gene lookup returns CDR1 SGHVS and CDR2 FQNEAQ. This CDR3 spans 14 amino acids. V gave up 4 bases and J gave up 0 bases, with 10 bases separating them. The CDR3 is CASSSQQGSYEQYF. CDR3 DNA sequence: TGTGCCAGCAGCTCCCAACAGGGCTCCTACGAGCAGTACTTC.

This clonotype has ten or more counts. V gene TRBV24-1 combines with J gene TRBJ2-3; TRBD2 matches 9 bases. Germline V gene data show CDR1 as KGHDR and CDR2 as SFDVKD. The trim removed 3 bases at V and 5 bases at J, leaving 8 bases unmatched. The CDR3 totals 16 residues. The CDR3 spells CATSDSGSGSGDTQYF. CDR3 bases: TGTGCCACCAGTGATAGTGGTAGCGGGAGTGGAGATACGCAGTATTTT.

This clonotype was seen more than once but under ten times. A much larger clone lies one base from this, so it may be a read error. The V and J genes are TRBV3-1 and TRBJ2-5, with a weak D call TRBD1 (6 bases). CDR3 length equals 16 residues. V lost 2 bases to trimming and J lost 4 bases, with 17 bases between them. Germline V gene sequence: CDR1 LGHDT, CDR2 YNNKEL (reference sequence). The CDR3 protein is CASSQTGTPATETQYF. In DNA form, the CDR3 reads TGTGCCAGCAGCCAAACCGGGACACCGGCGACAGAGACCCAGTACTTC.

Many counts were recorded for this clonotype. This chain uses TRBV6-2 or TRBV6-3 with TRBJ1-2, with D maybe TRBD1 (5 bases). V was clipped by 6 bases and J by 6 bases, with 23 bases between them. The CDR3 contains 16 residues. Per germline, CDR1 MNHEY and CDR2 SVGEGT. CDR3 bases: TGTGCCAGCAGGTCATACGCCCTACAGGATCCTCATGGCTACACCTTC. Its translation: CASRSYALQDPHGYTF.

In its sample, this clonotype was seen a few times. One end of the junction does not line up with germline, which may come from a read error. V and J are TRBV5-1 and TRBJ2-1; 11 bases line up with TRBD1. CDR1 is SGHRS and CDR2 is YFSETQ in the germline V gene. This CDR3 spans 15 amino acids. The chain's CDR3 is CASRDRGRSHNEQFF. The CDR3 DNA reads as TGCGCCAGCAGGGACAGGGGGCGCTCCCACAATGAGCAGTTCTTC.

This clonotype was counted many times. This sequence joins TRBV12-3 or TRBV12-4 and TRBJ1-2; D is uncertain. The CDR3 sequence is 13 residues long. V lost 2 bases and J lost 4, with 8 bases in between. The CDR3 is CASSLSGGYGYTF. The CDR3 DNA is TGTGCCAGCAGTTTAAGTGGCGGCTATGGCTACACCTTC.

This clonotype was seen a few times. This chain links TRBV18 with TRBJ1-2, with TRBD1 as a possible D gene (5 bases). The CDR3 length is 13 residues. In germline, CDR1 is KGHSH, CDR2 LQKENI. V dropped 3 bases and J dropped 4 bases, with 9 bases sitting between them. CDR3 sequence (DNA): TGTGCCAGCTCACCCCTCGACAGCTATGGCTACACCTTC. Translation: CASSPLDSYGYTF.

The chain links TRBV5-1 to TRBJ2-7; perhaps TRBD1 as D (5 bases). The germline V and J ends were trimmed by 4 bases and 2 bases, with 10 bases remaining between them. Germline CDR1 is SGHRS and CDR2 is YFSETQ. The CDR3 consists of 13 residues. The CDR3 spells CASSPTAPYEQYF. Here the CDR3 DNA reads TGCGCCAGCAGCCCGACAGCACCCTACGAGCAGTACTTC.

This clonotype has ten or more counts. This sequence joins TRBV12-3 or TRBV12-4 and TRBJ2-3; 8 nucleotides align to TRBD1. The V gene end was trimmed by 4 bases and the J gene end by 1 base; junction bases not matched to a gene: 1. The CDR3 has 14 residues. In DNA form, the CDR3 reads TGTGCCAGCAGTTGGGGACAGGGCACAGATACGCAGTATTTT. It encodes CASSWGQGTDTQYF.

This clonotype was seen at least ten times. V and J are TRBV7-9 and TRBJ2-1; perhaps TRBD2 as D (6 bases). The CDR3 consists of 16 residues. V lost 4 bases and J 10 bases, leaving 23 bases between the germline ends. Germline-derived CDR1 and CDR2 are SEHNR and FQNEAQ (reference sequence). The CDR3 is CASSSLGTGDLEEQFF. Here the CDR3 DNA reads TGTGCCAGCAGCTCCTTAGGGACTGGCGATCTAGAGGAGCAGTTCTTC.

The chain is built from TRBV3-1 and TRBJ1-2, with D uncertain. The CDR3 is made up of 11 amino acids. V gave up 4 bases and J gave up 14 bases, with 14 bases separating them. Germline V gene lookup returns CDR1 LGHDT and CDR2 YNNKEL (reference sequence). The CDR3 DNA reads TGTGCCAGCAGCCCCCGGACCCTTTTAACCTTC. Amino acids: CASSPRTLLTF.